Described below is a single T cell receptor (beta chain) sequence and its context. What it binds is not known. Germline V lookup: CDR1 WSHSY, CDR2 SAAADI. This CDR3 is built from 14 residues. J lost 6 bases, V lost 4 bases, and 5 bases had no gene match. Amplification used 60 Vbeta primers and 13 Jbeta primers. In the authors' methods: Counted up in a later analysis, unique TCR beta chains came to about 83 million, with around 9.9 million shared. Assay used: immunoSEQ multiplex PCR; TCRdb lists only in-frame clones, some missing. The D gene and trimming were derived from the DNA, and the V and J assignments and clone size from that table. The sample holds more than 45,000 clones, 70% seen once. These data originate in a study of cytomegalovirus exposure and HLA in healthy donors. While unrecorded immune exposures were likely, the donors were nominally healthy when sampled. Regarding the study as a whole: Highly shared variants forming one cluster were likely a sequencing artifact. It was shown in a later analysis that HLA-associated TCR beta chains were more clonally expanded than other, equally common chains.

The source material was PBMCs. The chain joins TRBV10-2 to TRBJ1-5, with TRBD1 matching 8 bases. This sequence originates from an older woman in good health and CMV-seropositive. DNA of the CDR3: TGCGCCAGCAGTGCTCAGGGGGCAAGTCAGCCCCAGCATTTT. Protein product: CASSAQGASQPQHF.